These T cell receptor beta chains were read from a single sample in a study of CD8+ T cells in alopecia areata. The table came from immunoSEQ multiplex PCR; TCRdb's copy has only in-frame clones and leaves some out. The table includes about 200,000 clones, 58% detected once. Specimen: CD4+ T cells sorted from blood, collected at week 24, from a patient treated with tofacitinib. Receptor source: a human donor with alopecia areata. The CDR3 runs from the conserved cysteine through the conserved F or W. A D gene is named only where the DNA matches it firmly. A row's size may be missing; if present it is once, few, many or a size class.

few	TRBV23-1	TRBJ1-3	NA	CASSHPKGLTGNTIYF	TGCGCCAGCAGTCATCCTAAGGGGTTAACTGGAAACACCATATATTTT
few	TRBV4-2	TRBJ2-3	NA	CASSQEPARSTDTQYF	TGTGCCAGCAGCCAAGAGCCTGCACGAAGCACAGATACGCAGTATTTT
few	TRBV28	TRBJ2-5	NA	CASSPDRKETQYF	TGTGCCAGCAGCCCTGACAGAAAAGAGACCCAGTACTTC
NA	TRBV9	TRBJ2-3	TRBD1	CASTPTGWVTDTQYF	TGTGCCAGCACCCCGACAGGGTGGGTCACAGATACGCAGTATTTT
NA	TRBV11-3	TRBJ2-3	NA	CASSPGRGSTDTQYF	TGTGCCAGCAGCCCAGGCCGGGGAAGCACAGATACGCAGTATTTT
NA	TRBV27	TRBJ1-2	NA	CASSTGRSGGYTF	TGTGCCAGCAGTACGGGACGGTCGGGAGGCTACACCTTC
NA	TRBV7-8	TRBJ2-6	TRBD1	CASSPRDRAYSGANVLTF	TGTGCCAGCAGCCCCCGGGACAGGGCCTACTCTGGGGCCAACGTCCTGACTTTC
NA	TRBV29-1	TRBJ2-7	TRBD1	CSAGQGAYEQYF	TGCAGCGCTGGACAGGGGGCCTACGAGCAGTACTTC
NA	TRBV7-9	TRBJ2-3	NA	CASSSSSGRITDTQYF	TGTGCCAGCAGCTCCTCGAGCGGACGGATCACAGATACGCAGTATTTT
NA	TRBV19	TRBJ2-1	NA	CASRWRQGYNEQFF	TGTGCCAGTAGATGGAGGCAGGGCTACAATGAGCAGTTCTTC
NA	TRBV30	TRBJ2-5	TRBD2	CAWRVLAGRNQETQYF	TGTGCCTGGAGGGTACTAGCGGGAAGAAACCAAGAGACCCAGTACTTC
NA	TRBV5-4	TRBJ1-2	TRBD1	CASSLRDRGNYGYTF	TGTGCCAGCAGCTTGAGGGACAGGGGTAACTATGGCTACACCTTC
NA	TRBV28	TRBJ2-2	NA	CASRGTVNTGELFF	TGTGCCAGCAGAGGGACGGTGAACACCGGGGAGCTGTTTTTT
NA	TRBV2	TRBJ2-7	TRBD2	CASLGLAGGYEQYF	TGTGCCAGCTTAGGACTAGCGGGAGGATACGAGCAGTACTTC
NA	TRBV9	TRBJ2-1	TRBD2	CASSAGLAINEQFF	TGTGCCAGCAGCGCCGGACTAGCGATCAATGAGCAGTTCTTC
NA	TRBV9	TRBJ2-3	NA	CASSVDGASTDTQYF	TGTGCCAGCAGCGTCGACGGGGCTAGCACAGATACGCAGTATTTT
NA	TRBV7-6	TRBJ1-1	TRBD1	CASSLSRGPDTEAFF	TGTGCCAGCAGCCTTTCCAGGGGGCCGGACACTGAAGCTTTCTTT
NA	TRBV4-2	TRBJ2-7	NA	CASSQELTYEQYF	TGTGCCAGCAGCCAAGAGCTGACCTACGAGCAGTACTTC
NA	TRBV5-1	TRBJ1-1	NA	CASSLAGRTETEAFF	TGCGCCAGCAGCTTGGCGGGGAGAACAGAGACTGAAGCTTTCTTT
NA	TRBV28	TRBJ2-7	NA	CASSLSGYEQYF	TGTGCCAGCAGTTTATCTGGCTACGAGCAGTACTTC
few	TRBV7-8	TRBJ1-1	NA	CASSQGKNTEAFF	TGTGCCAGCAGCCAAGGCAAAAACACTGAAGCTTTCTTT
many	TRBV6-6	TRBJ1-2	NA	CASRLPSDHYGYTF	TGTGCCAGCCGCCTCCCCTCGGACCACTATGGCTACACCTTC
NA	TRBV15	TRBJ1-2	NA	CATSRGVEPISPWGYTF	TGTGCCACCAGCAGAGGGGTTGAGCCCATATCTCCATGGGGCTACACCTTC
NA	TRBV11-2	TRBJ2-2	NA	CASSPYRTGWNTGELFF	TGTGCCAGCAGCCCCTACCGTACAGGGTGGAACACCGGGGAGCTGTTTTTT
few	TRBV15	TRBJ2-5	NA	CATSRDPGSQETQYF	TGTGCCACCAGCAGAGATCCGGGCAGCCAAGAGACCCAGTACTTC
few	TRBV29-1	TRBJ2-1	NA	CSSNPGVGYNEQFF	TGCAGCTCCAACCCCGGGGTCGGGTACAATGAGCAGTTCTTC
NA	TRBV6-5	TRBJ1-4	NA	CASSLRPEKLFF	TGTGCCAGCAGTCTCCGACCGGAAAAACTGTTTTTT
NA	TRBV10-3	TRBJ1-1	NA	CATGPGANTEAFF	TGTGCCACCGGCCCCGGTGCGAACACTGAAGCTTTCTTT
NA	TRBV15	TRBJ2-5	TRBD1	CATSRGTGSETQYF	TGTGCCACCAGCAGGGGGACAGGGTCGGAGACCCAGTACTTC
few	TRBV29-1	TRBJ2-3	TRBD2	CSAFLAGGFGTQYF	TGCAGCGCCTTCCTAGCGGGAGGTTTCGGGACGCAGTATTTT
NA	TRBV7-9	TRBJ2-1	NA	CASSLDGDEQFF	TGTGCCAGCAGCTTAGATGGGGATGAGCAGTTCTTC
few	TRBV19	TRBJ2-7	NA	CASKGPLDEQYF	TGTGCCAGTAAGGGACCACTGGACGAGCAGTACTTC
few	TRBV7-9	TRBJ1-4	NA	CASSLGEGGEKLFF	TGTGCCAGCAGCTTAGGGGAGGGAGGAGAAAAACTGTTTTTT
few	TRBV9	TRBJ2-1	TRBD2	CASSSIAGGQFF	TGTGCCAGCAGCTCCATAGCGGGGGGGCAGTTCTTC
NA	TRBV7-3	TRBJ2-1	NA	CASSRGETQFF	TGTGCCAGCAGTCGAGGGGAGACCCAGTTCTTC
NA	TRBV7-8	TRBJ1-4	NA	CASSLRLEKLFF	TGTGCCAGCAGCTTGAGACTCGAAAAACTGTTTTTT
once	TRBV30	TRBJ2-7	TRBD2	CAWSVLAGEGEQYF	TGTGCCTGGAGTGTACTAGCGGGAGAAGGCGAGCAGTACTTC
NA	TRBV7-2	TRBJ2-4	NA	CASSLAQNIQYF	TGTGCCAGCAGCTTAGCGCAAAACATTCAGTACTTC
NA	TRBV4-2	TRBJ1-2	TRBD1	CASSPTGASYGYTF	TGTGCCAGCAGCCCGACAGGGGCCTCCTATGGCTACACCTTC
once	TRBV2	TRBJ1-1	NA	CASSAQGNEAFF	TGTGCCAGCAGTGCACAGGGTAATGAAGCTTTCTTT
NA	TRBV19	TRBJ2-3	NA	CASGGRHTDTQYF	TGTGCCAGTGGAGGTCGGCACACAGATACGCAGTATTTT
NA	TRBV5-4	TRBJ2-7	NA	CASSSGQSYEQYF	TGTGCCAGCAGCTCAGGACAGTCCTACGAGCAGTACTTC
NA	TRBV5-1	TRBJ2-5	NA	CASSWGVIQETQYF	TGCGCCAGCAGCTGGGGGGTTATTCAAGAGACCCAGTACTTC
NA	TRBV19	TRBJ1-2	TRBD1	CASSRSRAGTGYGYTF	TGTGCCAGTAGTAGGAGCCGAGCCGGGACAGGTTATGGCTACACCTTC
NA	TRBV9	TRBJ2-1	NA	CASSVDGDEQFF	TGTGCCAGCAGCGTAGACGGCGATGAGCAGTTCTTC
NA	TRBV30	TRBJ2-7	TRBD2	CAWSLGGTSGVPYEQYF	TGTGCCTGGAGTTTGGGCGGGACTAGCGGGGTACCCTACGAGCAGTACTTC
NA	TRBV30	TRBJ2-2	NA	CAWSRPGELFF	TGTGCCTGGAGCCGTCCCGGGGAGCTGTTTTTT
once	TRBV6-6	TRBJ2-5	NA	CASSGIRETQYF	TGTGCCAGCTCAGGGATCCGGGAGACCCAGTACTTC
NA	TRBV18	TRBJ2-3	TRBD1	CASSQGQGEDTQYF	TGTGCCAGCTCACAAGGACAGGGCGAGGATACGCAGTATTTT
few	TRBV7-2	TRBJ2-5	TRBD2	CASSLAGLAGETQYF	TGTGCCAGCAGCTTAGCGGGACTAGCGGGGGAGACCCAGTACTTC
NA	TRBV5-4	TRBJ2-5	NA	CASSFTGTSQETQYF	TGTGCCAGCAGCTTCACCGGGACTTCTCAAGAGACCCAGTACTTC
NA	TRBV2	TRBJ2-5	NA	CASKEVWETQYF	TGTGCCAGCAAAGAGGTTTGGGAGACCCAGTACTTC
NA	TRBV6-6	TRBJ2-7	NA	CASTSGRVNYEQYF	TGTGCCAGCACCTCGGGCAGGGTCAACTACGAGCAGTACTTC
NA	TRBV15	TRBJ2-5	NA	CATSRDEGYQETQYF	TGTGCCACCAGCAGAGACGAGGGCTACCAAGAGACCCAGTACTTC
NA	TRBV6-5	TRBJ1-1	NA	CASSREAEAFF	TGTGCCAGCAGTAGGGAGGCTGAAGCTTTCTTT